A selection of T cell receptor beta chains follows, all from one sample in a study of shared clonotypes between healthy human individuals. Assay used: immunoSEQ multiplex PCR; TCRdb lists only in-frame clones, some missing. The data contain around 990,000 clones, around 77% of them seen just once; the ten biggest clones take up more than 0.85%. Sequencing was performed on memory CD4+ T cells from PBMCs. These receptors originate from a young man in good health. Some clones in this sample may be carry-over from other donors' samples. Each CDR3 is given with its conserved first and last residue. The order of the fields is clone size, J gene, D gene, V gene, CDR3 protein, CDR3 DNA. D genes are given only for firm matches. The size entry is marked missing in some rows and otherwise reads once, few, many or a size class.

>NA|TRBJ2-1|NA|TRBV18
CASSPNTLTYNEQFF
TGTGCCAGCTCACCAAATACCTTAACCTACAATGAGCAGTTCTTC
>NA|TRBJ2-7|NA|TRBV5-1
CASSLGAYEQYF
TGCGCCAGCAGCTTGGGCGCTTACGAGCAGTACTTC
>NA|TRBJ2-7|NA|TRBV6-6
CASKEAYGEQYF
TGTGCCTCCAAGGAAGCGTACGGCGAGCAGTACTTC
>NA|TRBJ1-2|TRBD1|TRBV7-9
CASSERGTGRNYGYTF
TGTGCCAGCAGCGAACGGGGGACAGGGCGCAACTATGGCTACACCTTC
>NA|TRBJ2-1|TRBD1|TRBV28
CASSSPTFRDRAYNEQFF
TGTGCCAGCAGTTCCCCAACGTTCCGGGACAGGGCCTACAATGAGCAGTTCTTC
>NA|TRBJ2-3|NA|TRBV27
CASSLGLERSRDTQYF
TGTGCCAGCAGTTTGGGACTCGAGAGATCAAGAGATACGCAGTATTTT
>NA|TRBJ1-2|NA|TRBV29-1
CSVEGRGANYGYTF
TGCAGCGTTGAAGGAAGGGGGGCTAACTATGGCTACACCTTC
>NA|TRBJ2-7|NA|TRBV9
CASSKDGSSYYEQYF
TGTGCCAGCAGCAAGGACGGTAGTTCCTACTACGAGCAGTACTTC
>few|TRBJ1-5|NA|TRBV19
CASPPRGPPDQPQHF
TGTGCCAGTCCCCCCCGGGGGCCCCCGGATCAGCCCCAGCATTTT
>few|TRBJ2-5|NA|TRBV28
CASARAETQYF
TGTGCCAGCGCCCGGGCTGAGACCCAGTACTTC